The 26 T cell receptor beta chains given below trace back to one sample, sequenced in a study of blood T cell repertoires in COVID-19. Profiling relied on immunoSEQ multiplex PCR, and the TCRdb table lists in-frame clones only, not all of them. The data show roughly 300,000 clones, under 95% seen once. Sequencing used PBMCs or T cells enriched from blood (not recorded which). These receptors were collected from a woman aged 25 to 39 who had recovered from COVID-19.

DNA of the CDR3: TGCAGCGTTGTGGGCGGGAGGGATGAGCAGTTCTTC. Translated: CSVVGGRDEQFF. The chain carries TRBV29-1 and TRBJ2-1; 9 bases match TRBD2. V was clipped by 4 bases and J by 8 bases; unmatched bases: 3. The CDR3 sequence is 12 residues long. Germline-derived CDR1 and CDR2 are SQVTM and ANQGSEA.

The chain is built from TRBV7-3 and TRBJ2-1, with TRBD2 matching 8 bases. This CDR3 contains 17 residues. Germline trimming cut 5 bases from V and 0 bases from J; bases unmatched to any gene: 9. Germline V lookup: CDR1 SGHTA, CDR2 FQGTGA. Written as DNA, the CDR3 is TGTGCCAGCAGCCCTAGAGCGGGAGCACTCTCCTACAATGAGCAGTTCTTC. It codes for CASSPRAGALSYNEQFF.

The chain's CDR3 is CASSGRRRGQYF. The CDR3 DNA is TGTGCCAGCAGCGGCCGGAGACGAGGGCAGTACTTC. V gene TRBV11-2 combines with J gene TRBJ2-7; no clear D gene. The V gene lost 5 bases and the J gene lost 9 bases, with 14 bases spanning the gap. The CDR3 is 12 amino acids. The germline gives CDR1 SGHAT, CDR2 FQNNGV.

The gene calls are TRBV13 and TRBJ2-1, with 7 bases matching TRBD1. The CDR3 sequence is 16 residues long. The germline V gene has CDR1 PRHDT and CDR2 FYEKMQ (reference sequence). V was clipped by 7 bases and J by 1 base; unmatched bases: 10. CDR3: CASKPNTGVSYNEQFF. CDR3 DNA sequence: TGTGCCAGCAAACCCAATACAGGGGTGTCCTACAATGAGCAGTTCTTC.

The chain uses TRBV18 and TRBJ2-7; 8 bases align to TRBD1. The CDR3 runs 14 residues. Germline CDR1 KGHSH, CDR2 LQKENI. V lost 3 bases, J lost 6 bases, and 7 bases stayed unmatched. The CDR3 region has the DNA TGTGCCAGCTCACCTCGGACAGGGAGAGGCGAGCAGTACTTC. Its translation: CASSPRTGRGEQYF.

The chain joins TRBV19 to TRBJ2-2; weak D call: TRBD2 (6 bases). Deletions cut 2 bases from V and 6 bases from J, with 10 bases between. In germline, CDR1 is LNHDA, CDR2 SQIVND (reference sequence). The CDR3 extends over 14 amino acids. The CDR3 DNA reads TGTGCCAGTAGTATACGAGGAGGGGCCGGGGAGCTGTTTTTT. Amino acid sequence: CASSIRGGAGELFF.

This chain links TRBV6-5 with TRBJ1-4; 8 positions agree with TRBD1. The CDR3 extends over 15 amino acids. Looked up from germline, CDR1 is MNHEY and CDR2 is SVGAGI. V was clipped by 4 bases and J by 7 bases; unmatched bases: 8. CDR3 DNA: TGTGCCAGCAGTTTACAGGGGGGGATAGGTGAAAAACTGTTTTTT. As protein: CASSLQGGIGEKLFF.

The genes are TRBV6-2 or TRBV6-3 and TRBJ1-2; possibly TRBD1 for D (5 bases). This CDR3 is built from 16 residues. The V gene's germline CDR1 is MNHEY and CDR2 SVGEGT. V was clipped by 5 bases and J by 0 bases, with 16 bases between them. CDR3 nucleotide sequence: TGTGCCAGCAGTAGGGAAACAGGACGAGCTAACTATGGCTACACCTTC. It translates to CASSRETGRANYGYTF.

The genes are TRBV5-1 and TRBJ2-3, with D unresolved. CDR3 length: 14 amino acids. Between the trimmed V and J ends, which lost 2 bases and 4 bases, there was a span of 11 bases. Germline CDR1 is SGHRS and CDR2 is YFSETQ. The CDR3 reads CASSFSLIPDTQYF. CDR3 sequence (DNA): TGCGCCAGCAGCTTTAGTCTAATCCCAGATACGCAGTATTTT.

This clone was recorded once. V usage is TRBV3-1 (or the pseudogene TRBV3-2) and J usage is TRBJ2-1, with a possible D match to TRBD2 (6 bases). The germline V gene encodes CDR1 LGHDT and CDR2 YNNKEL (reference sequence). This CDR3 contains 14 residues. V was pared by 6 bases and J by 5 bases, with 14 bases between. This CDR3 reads CASRLATLDNEQFF. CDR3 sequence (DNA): TGTGCCAGCAGGCTAGCGACCCTTGACAATGAGCAGTTCTTC.

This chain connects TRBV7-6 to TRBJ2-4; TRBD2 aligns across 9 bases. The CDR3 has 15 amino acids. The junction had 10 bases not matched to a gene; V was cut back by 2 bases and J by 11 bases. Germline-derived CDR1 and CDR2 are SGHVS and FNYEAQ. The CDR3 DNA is TGTGCCAGCAGCTTATCGGGTAGCGGGGGAGGGGTTCAGTACTTC. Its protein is CASSLSGSGGGVQYF.

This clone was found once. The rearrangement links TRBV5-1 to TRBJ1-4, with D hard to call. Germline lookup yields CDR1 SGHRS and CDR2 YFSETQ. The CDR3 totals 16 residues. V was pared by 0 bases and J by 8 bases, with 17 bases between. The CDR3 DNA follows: TGCGCCAGCAGCTTGGATGCCTTGGTAGGAGGGGAAAAACTGTTTTTT. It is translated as CASSLDALVGGEKLFF.

The CDR3 nucleotides are TGTGCCAGCAGCTTAGGAAACTCCCCCGGGACAGTAAGCTCTGGGGCCAACGTCCTGACTTTC. Translating it yields CASSLGNSPGTVSSGANVLTF. The chain joins TRBV7-3 to TRBJ2-6, with TRBD1 matching over 7 bases. Per germline, CDR1 SGHTA and CDR2 FQGTGA. The CDR3 loop spans 21 amino acids. The trim removed 2 bases at V and 0 bases at J, leaving 16 bases unmatched.

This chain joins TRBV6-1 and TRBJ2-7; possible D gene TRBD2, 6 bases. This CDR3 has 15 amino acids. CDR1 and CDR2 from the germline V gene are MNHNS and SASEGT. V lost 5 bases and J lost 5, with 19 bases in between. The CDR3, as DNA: TGTGCCAGCAGTCCGTCGACAGTCACGGGGGACGAGCAGTACTTC. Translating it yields CASSPSTVTGDEQYF.

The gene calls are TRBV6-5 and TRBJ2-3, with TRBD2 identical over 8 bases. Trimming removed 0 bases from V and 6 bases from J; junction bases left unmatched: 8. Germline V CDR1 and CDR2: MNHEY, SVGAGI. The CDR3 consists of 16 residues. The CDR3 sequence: CASSYSMRGAPDTQYF. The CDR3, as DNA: TGTGCCAGCAGTTACTCGATGCGGGGGGCCCCCGATACGCAGTATTTT.

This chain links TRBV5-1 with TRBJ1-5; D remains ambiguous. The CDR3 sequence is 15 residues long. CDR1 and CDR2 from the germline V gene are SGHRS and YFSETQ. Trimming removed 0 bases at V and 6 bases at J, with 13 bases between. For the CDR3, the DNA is TGCGCCAGCAGCTTGGGAGGGTTGGGGAGTCAGCCCCAGCATTTT. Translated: CASSLGGLGSQPQHF.

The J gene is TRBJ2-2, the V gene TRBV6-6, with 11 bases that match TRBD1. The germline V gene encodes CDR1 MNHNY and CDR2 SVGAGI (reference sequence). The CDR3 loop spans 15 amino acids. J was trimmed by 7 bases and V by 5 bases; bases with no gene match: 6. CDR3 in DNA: TGTGCCAGCAGTGGATGGACAGGGGGCATCGGGGAGCTGTTTTTT. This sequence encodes CASSGWTGGIGELFF.

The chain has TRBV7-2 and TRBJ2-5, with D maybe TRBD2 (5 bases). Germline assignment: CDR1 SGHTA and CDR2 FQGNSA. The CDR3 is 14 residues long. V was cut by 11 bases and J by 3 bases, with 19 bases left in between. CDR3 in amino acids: CASHTGIRKETQYF. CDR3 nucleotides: TGTGCCTCCCACACCGGGATAAGGAAAGAGACCCAGTACTTC. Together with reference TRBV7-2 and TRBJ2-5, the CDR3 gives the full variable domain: GAGVSQSPSNKVTEKGKDVELRCDPISGHTALYWYRQSLGQGLEFLIYFQGNSAPDKSGLPSDRFSAERTGGSVSTLTIQRTQQEDSAVYLCASHTGIRKETQYFGPGTRLLVL.

CDR3 region: CASSLGGSGNEQFF. Here the CDR3 DNA reads TGTGCCAGCAGCTTGGGAGGTAGCGGTAATGAGCAGTTCTTC. This chain joins TRBV5-6 and TRBJ2-1, with D tentatively TRBD2 (6 bases). This CDR3 contains 14 residues. CDR1 and CDR2 (germline): SGHDT, YYEEEE. V was shortened by 0 bases and J by 7 bases, with 11 bases between the two germline ends.

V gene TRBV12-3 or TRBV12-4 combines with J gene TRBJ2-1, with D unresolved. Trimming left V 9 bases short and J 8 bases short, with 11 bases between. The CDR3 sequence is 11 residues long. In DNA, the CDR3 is TGTGCCAGTCACTCCCAGGATGAGCAGTTCTTC. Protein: CASHSQDEQFF.

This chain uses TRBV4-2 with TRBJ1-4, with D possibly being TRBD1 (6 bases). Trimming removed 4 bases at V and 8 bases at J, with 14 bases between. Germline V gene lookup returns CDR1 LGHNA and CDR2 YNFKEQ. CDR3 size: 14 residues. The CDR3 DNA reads TGTGCCAGCAGCCCTTCGGGGGGCGAGGAAAAACTGTTTTTT. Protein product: CASSPSGGEEKLFF.

The chain's CDR3 is CASSQNGQSNEAFF. CDR3 nucleotides: TGTGCCAGCTCACAGAATGGACAGTCTAATGAAGCTTTCTTT. The gene calls are TRBV18 and TRBJ1-1; tentative D call: TRBD1 (6 bases). Germline lookup yields CDR1 KGHSH and CDR2 LQKENI. This CDR3 has 14 residues. V was pared by 4 bases and J by 7 bases, with 16 bases between.

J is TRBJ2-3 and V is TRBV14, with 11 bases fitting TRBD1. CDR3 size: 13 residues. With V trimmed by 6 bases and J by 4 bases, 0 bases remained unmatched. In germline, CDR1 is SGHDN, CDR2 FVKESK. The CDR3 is CASRGQGADTQYF. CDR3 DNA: TGTGCCAGCAGGGGACAGGGGGCAGATACGCAGTATTTT.

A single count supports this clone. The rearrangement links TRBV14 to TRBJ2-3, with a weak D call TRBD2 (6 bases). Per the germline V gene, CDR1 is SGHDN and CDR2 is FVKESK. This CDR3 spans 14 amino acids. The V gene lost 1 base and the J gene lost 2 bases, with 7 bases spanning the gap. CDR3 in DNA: TGTGCCAGCAGCCAAGTGGACTACACAGATACGCAGTATTTT. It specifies CASSQVDYTDTQYF. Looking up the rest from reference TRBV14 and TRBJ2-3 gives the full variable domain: EAGVTQFPSHSVIEKGQTVTLRCDPISGHDNLYWYRRVMGKEIKFLLHFVKESKQDESGMPNNRFLAERTGGTYSTLKVQPAELEDSGVYFCASSQVDYTDTQYFGPGTRLTVL.

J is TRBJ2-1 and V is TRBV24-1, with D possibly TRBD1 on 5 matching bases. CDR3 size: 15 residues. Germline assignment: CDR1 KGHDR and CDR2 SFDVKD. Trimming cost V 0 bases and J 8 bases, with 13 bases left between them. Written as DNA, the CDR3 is TGTGCCACCAGTGATTTGTCGTCGGCCAGGGATGAGCAGTTCTTC. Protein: CATSDLSSARDEQFF.

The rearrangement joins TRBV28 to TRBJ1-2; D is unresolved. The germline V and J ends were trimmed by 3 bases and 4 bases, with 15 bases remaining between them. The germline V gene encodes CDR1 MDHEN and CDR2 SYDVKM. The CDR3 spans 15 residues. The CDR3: CASSFNRNSFYGYTF. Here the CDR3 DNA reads TGTGCCAGCAGTTTCAACAGAAACTCCTTCTATGGCTACACCTTC.